This T cell receptor beta chain comes out of a study of monozygotic twins with inflammatory bowel disease. UMIs containing a 6-nucleotide sample barcode were added via template switching. Nested PCRs (16 and 9 cycles, two total) were applied to TCRalpha and TCRbeta cDNA. TCRdb reprocessed the 5' RACE reads, keeping one entry per CDR3 protein, no DNA. This sample's table reports 400,000 to 500,000 distinct CDR3 sequences. CDR3 size: 14 residues. Sequencing input: blood. This sequence joins TRBV12-3 or TRBV12-4 and TRBJ2-1; TCRdb gives TRBD2 as the D gene, but with no DNA this cannot be confirmed. The clonotype comes from a human donor with ulcerative colitis or Crohn's disease, or a healthy co-twin of an affected twin (not recorded which). The chain's CDR3 is CASRPLTQRVEQFF.